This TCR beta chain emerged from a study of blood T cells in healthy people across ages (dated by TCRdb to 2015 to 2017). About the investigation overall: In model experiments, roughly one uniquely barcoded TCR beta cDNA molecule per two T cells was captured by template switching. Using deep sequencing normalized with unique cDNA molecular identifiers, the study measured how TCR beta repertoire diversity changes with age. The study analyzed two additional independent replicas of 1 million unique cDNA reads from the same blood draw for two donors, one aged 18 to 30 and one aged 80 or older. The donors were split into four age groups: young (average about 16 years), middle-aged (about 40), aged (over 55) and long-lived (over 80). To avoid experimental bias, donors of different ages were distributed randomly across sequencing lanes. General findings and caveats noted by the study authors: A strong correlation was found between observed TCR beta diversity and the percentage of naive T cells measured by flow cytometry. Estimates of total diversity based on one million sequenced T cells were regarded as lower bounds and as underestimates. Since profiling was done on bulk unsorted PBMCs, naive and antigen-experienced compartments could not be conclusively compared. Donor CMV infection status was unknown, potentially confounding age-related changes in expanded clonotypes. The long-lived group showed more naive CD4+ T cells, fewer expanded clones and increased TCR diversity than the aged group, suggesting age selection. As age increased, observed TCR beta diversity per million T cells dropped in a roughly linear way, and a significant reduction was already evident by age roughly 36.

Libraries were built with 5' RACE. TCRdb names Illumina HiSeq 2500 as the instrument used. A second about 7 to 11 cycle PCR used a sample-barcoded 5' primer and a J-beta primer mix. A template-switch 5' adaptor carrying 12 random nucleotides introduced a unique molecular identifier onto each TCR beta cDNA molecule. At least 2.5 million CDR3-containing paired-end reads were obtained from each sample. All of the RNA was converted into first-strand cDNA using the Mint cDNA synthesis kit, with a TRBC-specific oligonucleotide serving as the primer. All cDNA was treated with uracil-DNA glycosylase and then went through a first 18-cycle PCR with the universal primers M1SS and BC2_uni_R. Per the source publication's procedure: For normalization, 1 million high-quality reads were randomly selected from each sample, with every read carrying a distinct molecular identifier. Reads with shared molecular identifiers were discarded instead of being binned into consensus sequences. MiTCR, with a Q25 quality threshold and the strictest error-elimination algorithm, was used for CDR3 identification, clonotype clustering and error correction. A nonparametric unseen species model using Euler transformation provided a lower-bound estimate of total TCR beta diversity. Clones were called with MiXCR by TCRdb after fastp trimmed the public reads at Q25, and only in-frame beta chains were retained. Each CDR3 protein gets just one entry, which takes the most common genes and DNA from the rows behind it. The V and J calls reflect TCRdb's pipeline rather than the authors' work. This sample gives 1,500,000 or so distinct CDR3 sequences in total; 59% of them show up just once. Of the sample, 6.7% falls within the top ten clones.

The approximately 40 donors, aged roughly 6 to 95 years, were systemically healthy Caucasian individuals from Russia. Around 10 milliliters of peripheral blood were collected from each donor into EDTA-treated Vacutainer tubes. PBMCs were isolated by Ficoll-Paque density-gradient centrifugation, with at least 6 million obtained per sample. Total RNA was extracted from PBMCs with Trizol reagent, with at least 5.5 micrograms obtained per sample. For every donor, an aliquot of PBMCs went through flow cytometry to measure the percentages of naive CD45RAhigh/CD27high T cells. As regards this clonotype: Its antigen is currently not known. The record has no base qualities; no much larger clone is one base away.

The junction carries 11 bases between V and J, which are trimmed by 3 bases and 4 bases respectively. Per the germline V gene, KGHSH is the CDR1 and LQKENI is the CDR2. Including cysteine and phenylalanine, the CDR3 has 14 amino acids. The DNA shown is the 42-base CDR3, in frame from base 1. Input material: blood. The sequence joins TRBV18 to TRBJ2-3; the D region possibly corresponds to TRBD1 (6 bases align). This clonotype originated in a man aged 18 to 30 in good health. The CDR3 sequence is CASSPQGSADTQYF. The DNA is TGTGCCAGCTCACCCCAGGGGAGCGCAGATACGCAGTATTTT.